This T cell receptor beta chain is drawn from a study of lymphopenia after photon versus proton radiotherapy. Whole-study findings and limits: Post-nadir diversity loss with photons came from oligoclonal expansion, particularly CD8+ Temra cells. Survival link was tested only in deceased patients; proton benefit remains a possibility. Proton therapy kept repertoires fairly stable, unlike photons, which gained effector/memory cells.

With regard to this clone: Its matching antigen is unknown.

Method: immunoSEQ multiplex PCR; TCRdb's copy keeps in-frame clones and lacks some. The data show some 25,000 clones, 85% seen once. The germline CDR1 and CDR2 sequences are MNHNS and SASEGT. J was trimmed by 1 base and V by 3 bases; bases with no gene match: 5. The CDR3 has 15 residues. This chain uses TRBV6-1 with TRBJ2-7, with 8 bases fitting TRBD1. Sample: peripheral blood, taken from a patient treated with photon-based radiotherapy. The clonotype was recovered from a man aged 25 to 40 with gastric cancer. The CDR3 sequence: CASSEDRASSYEQYF. The DNA for the CDR3 is TGTGCCAGCAGTGAGGACAGGGCTTCTTCCTACGAGCAGTACTTC.